This entry lists 18 T cell receptor beta chains sequenced from one sample in a study of blood T cell repertoires in COVID-19. Using immunoSEQ multiplex PCR, the repertoire was profiled, and TCRdb retains in-frame clones only, with some absent. The data contain fewer than 400,000 clones, over 85% of them seen just once; the ten biggest clones take up about 1.7%. The sample comprised peripheral blood. The receptors were sampled from a young woman with COVID-19, enrolled during active disease.

This clone was detected once. The CDR3: CSARDVTEAFF. DNA for the CDR3: TGCAGTGCTAGAGACGTCACTGAAGCTTTCTTT. The chain combines TRBV20-1 with TRBJ1-1; the D is unclear. The germline gives CDR1 DFQATT, CDR2 SNEGSKA (reference sequence). Trimming took 0 bases from V and 4 from J, leaving 3 bases between them. The CDR3 loop spans 11 amino acids.

The chain has TRBV5-4 and TRBJ1-2; D is ambiguous. V shed 1 base and J shed 2 bases, with 12 bases lying between them. Germline V gives CDR1 SGHNT, CDR2 YYREEE (reference sequence). This CDR3 is 15 amino acids long. This CDR3 reads CASSLTASGNYGYTF. The CDR3 region has the DNA TGTGCCAGCAGCTTGACAGCCTCCGGAAACTATGGCTACACCTTC.

The V call is TRBV5-1, the J call TRBJ2-5, with D possibly matching TRBD1 (6 bases). The CDR3 is 14 amino acids. The germline gives CDR1 SGHRS, CDR2 YFSETQ. The V end was cut by 4 bases, the J end by 1 base, with 11 bases between. The CDR3, as DNA: TGCGCCAGCAGCCTACAGGGTTTCCAAGAGACCCAGTACTTC. Translation gives CASSLQGFQETQYF.

The chain links TRBV3-1 (or the pseudogene TRBV3-2) to TRBJ1-1; 7 bases map to TRBD1. This CDR3 region has 15 residues. From germline, CDR1 is LGHDT and CDR2 YNNKEL (reference sequence). J was trimmed by 5 bases and V by 5 bases; bases with no gene match: 11. The CDR3 sequence is CASSFNRGRATEAFF. CDR3 sequence (DNA): TGTGCCAGCAGCTTTAACAGGGGCCGCGCGACTGAAGCTTTCTTT.

The chain uses TRBV19 and TRBJ1-2, with 7 positions matching TRBD1. The J segment lost 5 bases and the V segment lost 6 bases, leaving 9 bases of the junction unmatched. Germline V gene data show CDR1 as LNHDA and CDR2 as SQIVND (reference sequence). This CDR3 comprises 14 residues. The CDR3, as DNA: TGTGCCAGTAGCCCACAGGGGCTCTATTATGGCTACACCTTC. Its protein is CASSPQGLYYGYTF.

The V call is TRBV5-6, the J call TRBJ2-7, with a tentative D call TRBD2 (6 bases). Looked up from germline, CDR1 is SGHDT and CDR2 is YYEEEE. The CDR3 sequence is 15 residues long. Trimming took off 5 bases at V and 2 bases at J, with 17 bases between the two ends. DNA for the CDR3: TGTGCCAGCAGTGGGGCCGGGACTCCTACCTACGAGCAGTACTTC. Its protein product is CASSGAGTPTYEQYF. Based on the CDR3 plus reference TRBV5-6 and TRBJ2-7, the full variable domain is DAGVTQSPTHLIKTRGQQVTLRCSPKSGHDTVSWYQQALGQGPQFIFQYYEEEERQRGNFPDRFSGHQFPNYSSELNVNALLLGDSALYLCASSGAGTPTYEQYFGPGTRLTVT.

The chain uses TRBV5-4 and TRBJ2-1; D unclear. Germline V CDR1 and CDR2: SGHNT, YYREEE (reference sequence). V was cut by 4 bases and J by 1 base, with 12 bases left in between. The CDR3 is made up of 15 amino acids. The CDR3 sequence is CASSPSLASYNEQFF. The DNA of the CDR3 is TGTGCCAGCAGCCCGTCTTTAGCTTCCTACAATGAGCAGTTCTTC. Variable domain in full (rest from reference TRBV5-4 and TRBJ2-1): ETGVTQSPTHLIKTRGQQVTLRCSSQSGHNTVSWYQQALGQGPQFIFQYYREEENGRGNFPPRFSGLQFPNYSSELNVNALELDDSALYLCASSPSLASYNEQFFGPGTRLTVL.

Comment on this clone: Other DNA sequences of this sample code for an identical CDR3. The rearrangement joins TRBV2 to TRBJ2-2; D gene uncertain. The germline V gene encodes CDR1 SNHLY and CDR2 FYNNEI. V was trimmed by 6 bases and J by 2 bases, leaving 7 bases between them. The CDR3 spans 13 residues. The CDR3 sequence is CASRETNTGELFF. Here the CDR3 DNA reads TGTGCCAGCAGAGAGACTAACACCGGGGAGCTGTTTTTT.

This clone has only one observation. CDR3 region: CASRPGSISPLHF. In DNA, the CDR3 is TGTGCCAGCAGGCCTGGGAGTATTTCACCCCTCCACTTT. The chain recombines TRBV6-2 or TRBV6-3 with TRBJ1-6; D is ambiguous. V was clipped by 6 bases and J by 9 bases, with 12 bases between them. CDR1 and CDR2 (germline): MNHEY, SVGEGT. This CDR3 comprises 13 residues.

The chain recombines TRBV7-8 with TRBJ1-5; D perhaps matches TRBD1 (5 bases). V gave up 6 bases and J gave up 9 bases, with 15 bases separating them. This CDR3 has 13 amino acids. Germline lookup yields CDR1 SGHVS and CDR2 FQNEAQ. CDR3 DNA: TGTGCCAGCAGACCCCGGTGGGGGGGGCCCCAGCATTTT. Protein product: CASRPRWGGPQHF.

V and J are TRBV7-2 and TRBJ1-2; D gene unclear. CDR3 length equals 15 residues. V was cut by 3 bases and J by 2 bases, with 13 bases left in between. Germline values: CDR1 SGHTA, CDR2 FQGNSA. Written as DNA, the CDR3 is TGTGCCAGCAGCTTGGAGGGAGTTGGGAACTATGGCTACACCTTC. This encodes CASSLEGVGNYGYTF.

The chain uses TRBV11-2 and TRBJ2-7, with no clear D. The CDR3 length is 14 residues. Deletions cut 6 bases from V and 5 bases from J, with 17 bases between. The germline V gene has CDR1 SGHAT and CDR2 FQNNGV. Here the CDR3 DNA reads TGTGCCAGCAGATCGAACGTAGCCCTCCACGAGCAGTACTTC. This encodes CASRSNVALHEQYF.

This clone showed up just once. This chain uses TRBV30 with TRBJ1-1, with D unclear. CDR3 length equals 16 residues. The germline V gene has CDR1 GTSNPN and CDR2 SVGIG (reference sequence). Trimming cost V 2 bases and J 2 bases, with 18 bases left between them. DNA of the CDR3: TGTGCCTGGAGTCCCGAATCCGGGGAAGGCAACACTGAAGCTTTCTTT. Residues: CAWSPESGEGNTEAFF.

The V call is TRBV11-2, the J call TRBJ2-7; D is unclear. The CDR3 has 14 amino acids. From germline, CDR1 is SGHAT and CDR2 FQNNGV. V lost 2 bases and J 1 base, leaving 9 bases between the germline ends. CDR3 sequence: CASSLSAGSYEQYV. The CDR3, as DNA: TGTGCCAGCAGCTTAAGTGCAGGATCCTACGAGCAGTACGTC.

This sequence joins TRBV5-6 and TRBJ2-5, with D maybe TRBD2 (6 bases). The CDR3 is made up of 14 amino acids. The germline CDR1 and CDR2 sequences are SGHDT and YYEEEE. V lost 2 bases and J lost 5, with 13 bases in between. The CDR3: CASSLRTTRETQYF. The CDR3 coding sequence is TGTGCCAGCAGCTTAAGGACTACTAGGGAGACCCAGTACTTC.

This clone is a singleton in its sample. The J gene is TRBJ2-1, the V gene TRBV29-1, with no clear D. The CDR3 has 13 amino acids. The V gene's germline CDR1 is SQVTM and CDR2 ANQGSEA. Trimming cost V 4 bases and J 0 bases, with 7 bases left between them. CDR3 loop: CSVGGHSYNEQFF. The CDR3 bases are TGCAGCGTTGGCGGCCACTCCTACAATGAGCAGTTCTTC.

This chain uses TRBV30 with TRBJ2-5; D possibly corresponds to TRBD2 (5 bases). CDR1 GTSNPN and CDR2 SVGIG come from the germline V gene (reference sequence). The CDR3 consists of 14 residues. Trimming stripped 5 bases from V and 3 bases from J, with 16 bases between. CDR3 sequence: CAWVPGTFEETQYF. In DNA, the CDR3 is TGTGCCTGGGTCCCGGGAACATTCGAAGAGACCCAGTACTTC.

The DNA of the CDR3 is TGTGCCAGCCGCGGCGGTTGGAACACTGAAGCTTTCTTT. Its translation is CASRGGWNTEAFF. This sequence joins TRBV28 and TRBJ1-1; D unresolved. In germline, CDR1 is MDHEN, CDR2 SYDVKM. V lost 8 bases to trimming and J lost 1 base, with 11 bases between them. This CDR3 spans 13 amino acids.